This T cell receptor (beta chain) was captured in a study of T cells in lung cancer brain metastases. Study-wide results and limits: Preoperative corticosteroid effects on brain metastasis T cell infiltration were not controlled.

This CDR3 is 16 amino acids long. Germline CDR1 reads SGDLS; CDR2 reads YYNGEE. V was pared by 0 bases and J by 0 bases, with 11 bases between. Using immunoSEQ multiplex PCR, the repertoire was profiled, and TCRdb retains in-frame clones only, with some absent. The repertoire consists of approximately 1,700 clones, with over 80% occurring once and the leading ten covering 5.5% to 7.5%. The sample holds one count of this clone. Its antigen remains unknown. Material: tumor tissue from a brain metastasis. The V call is TRBV9, the J call TRBJ2-3; D is ambiguous. This receptor was identified in a man between 60 and 70 years old with non-small cell lung cancer that had spread to the brain. The CDR3 sequence is CASSVGVAPSTDTQYF. CDR3 sequence (DNA): TGTGCCAGCAGCGTAGGGGTAGCACCTAGCACAGATACGCAGTATTTT.